Sequencing of this T cell receptor (beta chain) was carried out in a study of T cells in Graves' hyperthyroidism and ophthalmopathy. Recently diagnosed hyperthyroidism of less than 2 months' duration affected patients aged 18 to 65. Blood sampling occurred at first hyperthyroidism diagnosis, ahead of any ophthalmopathy symptoms. It was RNA transcripts that yielded the amplified TCR beta CDR3 regions. The HTBI primer set drove a first-round RT-PCR of the TCR CDR3. Each CDR3 protein gets one entry after TCRdb re-called the multiplex PCR reads with MiXCR. The sample lists about 160,000 distinct CDR3 sequences; 9.4% were seen once. Germline V CDR1 and CDR2: MNHEY, SMNVEV (reference sequence). The CDR3 covers 16 residues. Trimming at V came to 3 bases and at J to 10 bases, leaving 10 bases not matched to a gene. This clonotype was picked up many times.

The chain combines TRBV27 with TRBJ2-1; 12 bases are a match to TRBD2. The TCR originated in a woman aged 18-30 years with Graves' hyperthyroidism that later progressed to Graves' ophthalmopathy. The sample was blood. DNA for the CDR3: TGTGCCAGCAGTTTCCGGACTAGCGGGAAAAGGTGGGAGCAGTTCTTC. It codes for CASSFRTSGKRWEQFF.